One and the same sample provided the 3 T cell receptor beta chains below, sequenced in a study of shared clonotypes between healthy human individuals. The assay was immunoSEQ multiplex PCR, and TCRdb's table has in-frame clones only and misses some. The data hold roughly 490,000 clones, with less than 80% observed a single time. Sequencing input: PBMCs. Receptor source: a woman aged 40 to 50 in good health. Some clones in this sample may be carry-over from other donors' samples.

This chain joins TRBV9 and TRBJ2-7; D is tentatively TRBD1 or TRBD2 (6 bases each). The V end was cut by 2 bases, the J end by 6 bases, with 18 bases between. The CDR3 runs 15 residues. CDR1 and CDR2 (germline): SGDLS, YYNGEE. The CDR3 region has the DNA TGTGCCAGCAGCGTGGGGGCGGGACTGCGCGTCGAGCAGTACTTC. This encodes CASSVGAGLRVEQYF.

The CDR3 DNA reads TGTGCCAGCAGCCCAACCCCCCCGGGGGCTACTAATGAAAAACTGTTTTTT. It translates to CASSPTPPGATNEKLFF. V is TRBV7-8 and J is TRBJ1-4; D might be TRBD1 (6 bases). Trimming took off 5 bases at V and 2 bases at J, with 18 bases between the two ends. The CDR3 totals 17 residues. Germline CDR1 and CDR2: SGHVS and FQNEAQ.

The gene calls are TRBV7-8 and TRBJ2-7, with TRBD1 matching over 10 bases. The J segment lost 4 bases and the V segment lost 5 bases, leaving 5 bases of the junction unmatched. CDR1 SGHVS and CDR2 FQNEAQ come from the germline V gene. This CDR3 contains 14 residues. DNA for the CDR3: TGTGCCAGCAGCATCGGGACAGGGGATTACGAGCAGTACTTC. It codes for CASSIGTGDYEQYF.